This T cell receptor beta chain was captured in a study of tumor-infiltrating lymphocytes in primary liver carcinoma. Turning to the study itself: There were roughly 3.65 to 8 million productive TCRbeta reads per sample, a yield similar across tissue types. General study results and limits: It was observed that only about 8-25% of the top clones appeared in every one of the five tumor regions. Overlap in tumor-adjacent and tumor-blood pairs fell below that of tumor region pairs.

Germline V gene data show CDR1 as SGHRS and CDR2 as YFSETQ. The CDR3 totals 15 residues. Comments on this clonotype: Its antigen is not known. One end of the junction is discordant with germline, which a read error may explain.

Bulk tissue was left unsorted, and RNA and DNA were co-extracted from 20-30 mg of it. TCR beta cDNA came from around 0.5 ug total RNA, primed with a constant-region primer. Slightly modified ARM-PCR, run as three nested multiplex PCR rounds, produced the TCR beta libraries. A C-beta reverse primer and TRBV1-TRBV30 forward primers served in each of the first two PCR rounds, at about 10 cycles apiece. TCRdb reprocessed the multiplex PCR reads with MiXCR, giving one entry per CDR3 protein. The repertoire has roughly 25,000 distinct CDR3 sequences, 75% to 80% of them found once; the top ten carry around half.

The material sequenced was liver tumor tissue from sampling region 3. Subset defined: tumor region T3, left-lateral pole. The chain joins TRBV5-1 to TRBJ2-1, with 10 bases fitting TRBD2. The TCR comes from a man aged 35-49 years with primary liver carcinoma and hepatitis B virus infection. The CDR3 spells CTSSLALAGGNEQFF. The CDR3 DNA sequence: TGCACCAGTAGCTTGGCCTTAGCGGGAGGTAATGAGCAGTTCTTC.